The 22 T cell receptor beta chains listed next were all sequenced from one sample in a study of metastatic and nonmetastatic thyroid tumors. With MiXCR, TCRdb reprocessed the PCR reads. The table records fewer than 15,000 clones, about 23% of them present only once. Not a single patient had been given any form of treatment at any point before undergoing thyroid surgery. Sequencing input: blood. These TCRs come from a female donor with papillary thyroid cancer or a benign thyroid nodule (not recorded which). Some clones in this sample may be carry-over from other donors' samples.

This clone was seen at least ten times. The chain is built from TRBV19 and TRBJ1-5, with D tentatively TRBD1 (5 bases). This CDR3 is built from 16 residues. Trimming removed 5 bases from V and 6 bases from J, with 20 bases in between. Germline CDR1 is LNHDA and CDR2 is SQIVND (reference sequence). CDR3 sequence (DNA): TGTGCCAGTAGTCCTTCCACCTCAGGGTTCGGTCAGCCCCAGCATTTT. It translates to CASSPSTSGFGQPQHF.

Many counts were recorded for this clone. The DNA for the CDR3 is TGCGCCAGCAGCCTCTGGGACGTTGAGCAGTTCTTC. This translates into CASSLWDVEQFF. The V and J genes are TRBV5-1 and TRBJ2-1; D tentatively fits TRBD1 or TRBD2 (5 bases each). V was shortened by 4 bases and J by 9 bases, with 11 bases between the two germline ends. From germline, CDR1 is SGHRS and CDR2 YFSETQ. The CDR3 is made up of 12 amino acids.

This clone rates as medium-sized. The V gene is TRBV27, the J gene TRBJ1-2; 8 bases map to TRBD1. Germline values: CDR1 MNHEY, CDR2 SMNVEV (reference sequence). The trim removed 4 bases at V and 5 bases at J, leaving 9 bases unmatched. The length of the CDR3 is 15 residues. CDR3 residues: CASSSFGDRRYGYTF. Here the CDR3 DNA reads TGTGCCAGCAGTTCTTTCGGGGACAGGCGGTATGGCTACACCTTC.

This clone has ten or more counts. This chain uses TRBV4-1 with TRBJ2-6; tentatively, D is TRBD2 (5 bases). Germline CDR1 reads MGHRA; CDR2 reads YSYEKL. V was clipped by 0 bases and J by 2 bases, with 8 bases between them. The CDR3 is 16 residues long. The CDR3 protein is CASSQDEGTGANVLTF. CDR3 DNA sequence: TGCGCCAGCAGCCAAGACGAGGGAACTGGGGCCAACGTCCTGACTTTC.

The V call is TRBV11-1, the J call TRBJ1-6; D may be TRBD1 (5 bases). The CDR3 covers 16 residues. Looked up from germline, CDR1 is SGHAT and CDR2 is FQDESV (reference sequence). The V end was cut by 5 bases, the J end by 4 bases, with 15 bases between. The DNA for the CDR3 is TGTGCCAGCAGCCCCGGGGGTACTAGATATAATTCACCCCTCCACTTT. Protein product: CASSPGGTRYNSPLHF.

This clone appeared a few times. V and J are TRBV12-3 or TRBV12-4 and TRBJ2-3, with D perhaps TRBD2 (6 bases). This CDR3 spans 16 amino acids. Deletions cut 5 bases from V and 8 bases from J, with 23 bases between. In nucleotides, the CDR3 is TGTGCCAGCAGTGCCGGCGGGGTGGGGGTCCTGGGTACGCAGTATTTT. Its protein product is CASSAGGVGVLGTQYF.

By share, this clone counts as medium-sized. The gene calls are TRBV7-2 and TRBJ2-7; D might be TRBD1 or TRBD2, each matching 5 bases. Trimming pared 5 bases from V and 4 bases from J, leaving 18 bases between. The CDR3 spans 15 residues. Germline V lookup: CDR1 SGHTA, CDR2 FQGNSA. This CDR3 reads CASSPTVPQRYEQYF. CDR3 in DNA: TGTGCCAGCAGCCCGACAGTTCCCCAGCGGTACGAGCAGTACTTC.

This clone was detected once. A read error is likely, as this CDR3 ends without the conserved phenylalanine or tryptophan. The V call is TRBV5-1, the J call TRBJ1-5; no firm D call. The germline V gene encodes CDR1 SGHRS and CDR2 YFSETQ. Trimming pared 3 bases from V and 2 bases from J, leaving 18 bases between. The CDR3 totals 17 residues. The CDR3 loop is CASSSESGYRGNQPQHL. The DNA for the CDR3 is TGCGCCAGCAGCTCAGAAAGTGGGTATCGGGGCAATCAGCCCCAGCATCTT.

The V gene is TRBV5-1, the J gene TRBJ2-7; D may be TRBD1 (6 bases). This CDR3 has 13 residues. CDR1 and CDR2 from the germline V gene are SGHRS and YFSETQ. The V and J ends lost 4 bases and 0 bases respectively, with 8 bases between them. CDR3 sequence: CASSRTASYEQYF. The CDR3 nucleotides read TGCGCCAGCAGCAGGACAGCCTCCTACGAGCAGTACTTC.

This clone is medium-sized (0.01 to 0.1%) within its sample. The chain has TRBV15 and TRBJ2-2; no clear D gene. The CDR3 is made up of 13 amino acids. Per the germline V gene, CDR1 is LNHNV and CDR2 is YYDKDF (reference sequence). V lost 1 base and J lost 7, with 7 bases in between. Here the CDR3 reads CATSRGYSGELFF. The CDR3 DNA sequence: TGTGCCACCAGCAGAGGATATAGCGGGGAGCTGTTTTTT.

This clone was recorded many times. A much bigger clone sits one base away, suggesting this may be a read error. In the same sample, other DNA sequences code for this CDR3. The V gene is TRBV30, the J gene TRBJ1-1; D is perhaps TRBD1 (5 bases). From germline, CDR1 is GTSNPN and CDR2 SVGIG (reference sequence). This CDR3 is 13 amino acids long. In DNA form, the CDR3 reads TGTGCCTGGAGTCGGACAAGGAACACCGAAGCTTTCTTT. Protein product: CAWSRTRNTEAFF.

By its share, this clone is medium-sized. This chain links TRBV15 with TRBJ2-3; maybe TRBD1 (6 bases). The germline V gene encodes CDR1 LNHNV and CDR2 YYDKDF (reference sequence). The length of the CDR3 is 15 residues. V gave up 5 bases and J gave up 2 bases, with 14 bases separating them. CDR3 region: CATSPAGTNTDTQYF. CDR3 DNA sequence: TGTGCCACCAGCCCCGCTGGGACAAACACAGATACGCAGTATTTT.

Worth noting for this clone: A junction boundary mismatches the germline segment, possibly from a read error. V and J are TRBV28 and TRBJ1-5; TRBD1 might be the D (5 bases). From germline, CDR1 is MDHEN and CDR2 SYDVKM. The CDR3 covers 18 residues. The CDR3 DNA sequence: TGTGCCAGCAGTTTAGCCTTCAAGGGGTCTTATGTCAATCAGACCCAGCATTTT. It codes for CASSLAFKGSYVNQTQHF.

The sample holds many counts of this clone. Possible read error: a much larger clone is one base away. The chain recombines TRBV2 with TRBJ1-5; D may be TRBD1 (5 bases). The CDR3 is made up of 15 amino acids. Germline lookup yields CDR1 SNHLY and CDR2 FYNNEI. This chain's CDR3 is CASSDRQSGNQPRHF. In DNA, the CDR3 is TGTGCCAGCTCAGACCGACAGAGTGGCAATCAGCCCCGGCATTTT. Drawing the rest from reference TRBV2 and TRBJ1-5, the complete variable domain is EPEVTQTPSHQVTQMGQEVILRCVPISNHLYFYWYRQILGQKVEFLVSFYNNEISEKSEIFDDQFSVERPDGSNFTLKIRSTKLEDSAMYFCASSDRQSGNQPRHFGDGTRLSIL.

This clone is labeled as medium-sized. This chain links TRBV10-1 with TRBJ2-1, with D unclear. V lost 3 bases to trimming and J lost 5 bases, with 11 bases between them. Germline V gene sequence: CDR1 WNHNN, CDR2 SYGVQD (reference sequence). The CDR3 is 14 amino acids. CDR3 sequence (DNA): TGCGCCAGCAGTGATTTGTTAAAGAACAATGAGCAGTTCTTC. It encodes CASSDLLKNNEQFF.

The chain uses TRBV6-5 and TRBJ1-2, with D unclear. Trimming removed 0 bases from V and 10 bases from J, with 15 bases in between. This CDR3 has 14 residues. The germline V gene has CDR1 MNHEY and CDR2 SVGAGI. The CDR3 DNA is TGTGCCAGCAGTTACTCGGCTCGGGGAGTGGACTACACCTTC. Translation gives CASSYSARGVDYTF.

This sequence joins TRBV2 and TRBJ2-2; TRBD2 agrees at 8 bases. The ends lost 0 bases at V and 5 bases at J; junction bases unmatched: 5. Germline CDR1 SNHLY, CDR2 FYNNEI. The CDR3 extends over 16 amino acids. The CDR3 DNA is TGTGCCAGCAGTGAAGCGGGCGGGGGGTGGACCGGGGAGCTGTTTTTT. Amino acids: CASSEAGGGWTGELFF. The whole variable domain, remainder taken from reference TRBV2 and TRBJ2-2, is EPEVTQTPSHQVTQMGQEVILRCVPISNHLYFYWYRQILGQKVEFLVSFYNNEISEKSEIFDDQFSVERPDGSNFTLKIRSTKLEDSAMYFCASSEAGGGWTGELFFGEGSRLTVL.

This chain links TRBV14 with TRBJ2-7; 9 bases agree with TRBD1. CDR1 is SGHDN and CDR2 is FVKESK in the germline V gene. The CDR3 spans 16 residues. With 3 bases clipped from V and 1 base from J, the junction kept 7 bases outside the gene matches. The CDR3 loop is CASSHIWDRVSYEQYF. As DNA, the CDR3 is TGTGCCAGCAGCCATATTTGGGACAGGGTGTCCTACGAGCAGTACTTC.

The chain uses TRBV28 and TRBJ2-7, with 11 bases that match TRBD2. The germline gives CDR1 MDHEN, CDR2 SYDVKM. This CDR3 has 15 amino acids. V was pared by 6 bases and J by 4 bases, with 8 bases of the junction left unmatched. For the CDR3, the DNA is TGTGCCAGCAGCAAACCGACTAGCGGGAAGTACGAGCAGTACTTC. Translated, it gives CASSKPTSGKYEQYF.

In regard to this clone: Other nucleotide sequences in the sample specify the same CDR3. V gene TRBV4-2 combines with J gene TRBJ2-2; 8 positions match TRBD2. Germline values: CDR1 LGHNA, CDR2 YNFKEQ. The CDR3 sequence is 15 residues long. V was clipped by 2 bases and J by 2 bases; unmatched bases: 1. The CDR3 loop is CASSQSGGNTGELFF. As DNA, the CDR3 is TGTGCCAGCAGCCAAAGCGGGGGCAACACCGGGGAGCTGTTTTTT.

This clone was picked up many times. This may be a read error: a much more frequent sequence differs by one nucleotide. The CDR3 end shows no conserved phenylalanine or tryptophan, and so a read error is likely. J is TRBJ1-6 and V is TRBV11-2, with D hard to call. Germline V gene lookup returns CDR1 SGHAT and CDR2 FQNNGV. The CDR3 totals 14 residues. V was clipped by 1 base and J by 8 bases, with 9 bases between them. The CDR3 region is CASSLGRGYSPLHS. The CDR3 DNA sequence: TGTGCCAGCAGCTTAGGTAGAGGGTATTCACCCCTCCACTCT.

CDR3: CASRLAGEQGYTF. CDR3 coding DNA: TGTGCCAGCAGACTAGCGGGGGAGCAAGGCTACACCTTC. The J gene is TRBJ1-2, the V gene TRBV9; TRBD1 is a possible D gene (5 bases). The CDR3 extends over 13 amino acids. V lost 5 bases and J 8 bases, leaving 16 bases between the germline ends. Germline-derived CDR1 and CDR2 are SGDLS and YYNGEE.